This T cell receptor beta chain was identified in a study of regulatory T cells in long-lasting Graves disease. This clonotype was recorded at least ten times. Germline assignment: CDR1 KGHDR and CDR2 SFDVKD. This CDR3 comprises 15 residues. V shed 3 bases, J shed 3 bases, and the junction held 3 bases outside the gene matches. This sample's time point: persistent/refractory GD, antithyroid drugs over 5 years with positive TRAb. PBMCs were the source of the RNA used for TCR sequencing. Arm-PCR of CDR3 regions and iRepertoire HTBI primers were the basis on which TCR beta libraries were built. TCRdb analysed the multiplex PCR reads with MiXCR anew, one entry per CDR3 protein. Seen here are over 450,000 distinct CDR3 sequences, roughly a fifth observed once, and the top ten hold less than 9%.

The TCR originated in a female donor with Graves disease. V gene TRBV24-1 combines with J gene TRBJ1-5, with TRBD1 matching 8 bases. Material: peripheral blood mononuclear cells (PBMCs), obtained when the disease was refractory, from a patient treated with antithyroid drugs. The DNA for the CDR3 is TGTGCCACCAGTGATGGACAGGGCCACAATCAGCCCCAGCATTTT. Translation gives CATSDGQGHNQPQHF.